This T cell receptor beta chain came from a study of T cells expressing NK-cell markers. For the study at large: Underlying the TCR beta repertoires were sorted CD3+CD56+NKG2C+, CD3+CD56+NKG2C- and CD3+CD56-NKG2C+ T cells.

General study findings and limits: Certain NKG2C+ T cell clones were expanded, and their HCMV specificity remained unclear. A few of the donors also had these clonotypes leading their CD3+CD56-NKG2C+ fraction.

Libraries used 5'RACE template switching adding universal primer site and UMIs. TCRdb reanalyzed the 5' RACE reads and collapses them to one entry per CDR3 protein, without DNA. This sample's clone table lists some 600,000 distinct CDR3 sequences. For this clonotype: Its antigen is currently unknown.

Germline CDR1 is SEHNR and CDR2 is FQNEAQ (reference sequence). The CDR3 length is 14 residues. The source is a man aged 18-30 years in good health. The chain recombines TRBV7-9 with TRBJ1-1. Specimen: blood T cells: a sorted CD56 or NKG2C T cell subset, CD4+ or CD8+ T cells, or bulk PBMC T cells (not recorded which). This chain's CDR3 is CASSVTYGNTEAFF. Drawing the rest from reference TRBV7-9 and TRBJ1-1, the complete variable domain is DTGVSQNPRHKITKRGQNVTFRCDPISEHNRLYWYRQTLGQGPEFLTYFQNEAQLEKSRLLSDRFSAERPKGSFSTLEIQRTEQGDSAMYLCASSVTYGNTEAFFGQGTRLTVV.